This record concerns one TCR beta chain sequence. This entry comes from a study of T cells expressing NK-cell markers. Study context: Each TCR beta repertoire originated in sorted T cells that were CD3+CD56+NKG2C+, CD3+CD56+NKG2C- or CD3+CD56-NKG2C+. The sequencing cohort of eight donors included seven HCMV-seropositive individuals and one seronegative individual.

CDR1 and CDR2 from the germline V gene are MGHRA and YSYEKL. The CDR3 runs 15 residues. Reanalyzing the 5' RACE reads, TCRdb keeps one entry per CDR3 protein, without DNA. The sample spans about 460,000 distinct CDR3 sequences; the ten largest clones claim 1.4%. Sequenced: blood T cells: a sorted CD56 or NKG2C T cell subset, CD4+ or CD8+ T cells, or bulk PBMC T cells (not recorded which). The sequence was collected from a woman between 50 and 59 years old in good health. This chain uses TRBV4-1 with TRBJ2-4; TCRdb indicates TRBD1, and absent DNA this call remains unverified. The chain's CDR3 is CASSQRSGVQNIQYF.